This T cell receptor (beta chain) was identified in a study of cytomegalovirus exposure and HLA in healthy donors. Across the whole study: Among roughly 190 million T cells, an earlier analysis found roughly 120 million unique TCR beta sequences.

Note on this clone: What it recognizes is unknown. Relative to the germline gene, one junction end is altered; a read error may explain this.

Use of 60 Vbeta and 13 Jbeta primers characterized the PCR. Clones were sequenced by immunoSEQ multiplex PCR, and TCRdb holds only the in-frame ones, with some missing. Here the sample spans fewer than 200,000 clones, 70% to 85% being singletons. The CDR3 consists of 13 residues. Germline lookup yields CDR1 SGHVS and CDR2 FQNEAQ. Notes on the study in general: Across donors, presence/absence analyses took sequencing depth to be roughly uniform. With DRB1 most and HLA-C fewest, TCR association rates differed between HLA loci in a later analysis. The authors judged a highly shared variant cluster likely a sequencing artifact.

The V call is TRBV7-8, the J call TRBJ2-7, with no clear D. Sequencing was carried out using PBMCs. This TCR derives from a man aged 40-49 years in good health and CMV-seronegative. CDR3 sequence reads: CASSLTRSGVSDF. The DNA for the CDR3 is TGTGCCAGCAGCTTGACCAGGTCCGGTGTTTCGGACTTC.